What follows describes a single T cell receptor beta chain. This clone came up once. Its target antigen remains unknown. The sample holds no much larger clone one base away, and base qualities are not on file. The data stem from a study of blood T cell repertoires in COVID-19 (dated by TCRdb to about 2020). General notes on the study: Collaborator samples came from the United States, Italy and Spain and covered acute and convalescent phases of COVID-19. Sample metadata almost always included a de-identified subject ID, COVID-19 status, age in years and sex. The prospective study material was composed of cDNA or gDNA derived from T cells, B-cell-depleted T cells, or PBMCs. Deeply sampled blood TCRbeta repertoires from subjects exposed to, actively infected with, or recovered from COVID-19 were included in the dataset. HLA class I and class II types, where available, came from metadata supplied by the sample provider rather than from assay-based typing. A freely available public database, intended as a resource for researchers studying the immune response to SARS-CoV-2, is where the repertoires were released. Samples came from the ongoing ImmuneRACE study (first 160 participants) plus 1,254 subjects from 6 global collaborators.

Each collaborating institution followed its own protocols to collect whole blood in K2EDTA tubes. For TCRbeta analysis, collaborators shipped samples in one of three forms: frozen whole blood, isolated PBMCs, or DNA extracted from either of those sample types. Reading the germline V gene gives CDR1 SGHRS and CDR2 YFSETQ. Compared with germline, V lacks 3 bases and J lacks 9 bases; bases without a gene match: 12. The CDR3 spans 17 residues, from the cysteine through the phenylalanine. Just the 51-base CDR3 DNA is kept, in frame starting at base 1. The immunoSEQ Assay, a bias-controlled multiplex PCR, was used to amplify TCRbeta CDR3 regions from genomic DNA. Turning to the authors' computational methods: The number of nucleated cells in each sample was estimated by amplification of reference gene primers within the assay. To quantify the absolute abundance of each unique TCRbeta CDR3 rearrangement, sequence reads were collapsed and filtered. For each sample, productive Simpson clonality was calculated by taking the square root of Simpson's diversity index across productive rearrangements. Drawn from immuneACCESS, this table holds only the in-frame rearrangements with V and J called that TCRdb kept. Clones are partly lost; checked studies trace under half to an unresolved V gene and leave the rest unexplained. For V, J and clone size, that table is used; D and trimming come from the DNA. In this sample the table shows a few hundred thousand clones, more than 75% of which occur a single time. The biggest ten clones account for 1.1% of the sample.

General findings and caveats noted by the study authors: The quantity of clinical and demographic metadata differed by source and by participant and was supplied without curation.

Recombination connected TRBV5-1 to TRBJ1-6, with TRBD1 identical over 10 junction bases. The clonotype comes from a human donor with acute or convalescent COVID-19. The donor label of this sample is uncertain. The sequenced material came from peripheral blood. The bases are TGCGCCAGCAGCTCCCAACCTGGACAGGGGGTTGTTTCACCCCTCCACTTT. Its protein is CASSSQPGQGVVSPLHF.